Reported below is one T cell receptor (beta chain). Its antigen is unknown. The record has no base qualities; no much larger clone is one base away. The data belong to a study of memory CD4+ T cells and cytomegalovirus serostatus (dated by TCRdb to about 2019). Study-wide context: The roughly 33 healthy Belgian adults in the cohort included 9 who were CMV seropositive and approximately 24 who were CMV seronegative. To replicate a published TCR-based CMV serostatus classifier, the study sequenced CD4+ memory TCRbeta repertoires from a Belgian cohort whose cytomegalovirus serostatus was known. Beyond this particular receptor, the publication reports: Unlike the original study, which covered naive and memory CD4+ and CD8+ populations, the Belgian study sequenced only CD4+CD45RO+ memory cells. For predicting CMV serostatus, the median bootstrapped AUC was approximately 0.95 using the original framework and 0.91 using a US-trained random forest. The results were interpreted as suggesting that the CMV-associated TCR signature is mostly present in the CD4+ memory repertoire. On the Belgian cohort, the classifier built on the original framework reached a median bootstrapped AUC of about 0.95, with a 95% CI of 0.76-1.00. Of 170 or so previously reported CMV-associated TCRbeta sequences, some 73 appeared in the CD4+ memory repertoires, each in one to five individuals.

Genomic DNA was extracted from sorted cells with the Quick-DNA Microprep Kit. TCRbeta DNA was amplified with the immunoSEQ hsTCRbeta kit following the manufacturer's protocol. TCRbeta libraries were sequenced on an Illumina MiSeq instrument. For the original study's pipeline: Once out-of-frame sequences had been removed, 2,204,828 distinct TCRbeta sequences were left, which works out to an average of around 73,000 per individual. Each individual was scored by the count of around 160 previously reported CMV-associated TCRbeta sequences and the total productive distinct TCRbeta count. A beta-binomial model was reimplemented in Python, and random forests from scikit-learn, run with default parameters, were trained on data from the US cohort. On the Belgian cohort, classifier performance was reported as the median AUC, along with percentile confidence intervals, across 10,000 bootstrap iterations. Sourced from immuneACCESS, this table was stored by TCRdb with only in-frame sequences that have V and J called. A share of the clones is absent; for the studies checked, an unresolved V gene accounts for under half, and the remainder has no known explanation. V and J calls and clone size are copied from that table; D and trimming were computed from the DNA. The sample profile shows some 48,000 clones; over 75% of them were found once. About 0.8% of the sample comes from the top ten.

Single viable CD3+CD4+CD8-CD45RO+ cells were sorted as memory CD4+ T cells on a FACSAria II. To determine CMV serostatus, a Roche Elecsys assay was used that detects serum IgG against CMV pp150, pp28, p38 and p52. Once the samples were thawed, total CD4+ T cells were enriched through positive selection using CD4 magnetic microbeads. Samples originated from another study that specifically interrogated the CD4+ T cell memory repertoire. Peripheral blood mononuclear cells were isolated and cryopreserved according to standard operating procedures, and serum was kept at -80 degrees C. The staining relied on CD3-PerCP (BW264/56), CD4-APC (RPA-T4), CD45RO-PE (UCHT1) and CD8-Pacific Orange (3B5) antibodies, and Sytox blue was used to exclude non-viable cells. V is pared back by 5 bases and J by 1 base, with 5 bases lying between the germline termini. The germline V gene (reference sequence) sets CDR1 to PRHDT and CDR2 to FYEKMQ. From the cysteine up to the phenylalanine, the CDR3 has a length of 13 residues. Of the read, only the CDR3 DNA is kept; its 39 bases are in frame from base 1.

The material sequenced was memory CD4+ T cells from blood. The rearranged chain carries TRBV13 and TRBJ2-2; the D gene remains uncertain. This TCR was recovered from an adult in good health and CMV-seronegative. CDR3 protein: CASSPRNTGELFF. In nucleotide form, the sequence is TGTGCCAGCAGCCCCCGGAACACCGGGGAGCTGTTTTTT.